The clone carrying this T cell receptor beta chain is medium-sized. Antigen: not known. The entry originates in a study of metastatic and nonmetastatic thyroid tumors. Study background: Peripheral blood and tumor or nodule samples from malignant and benign thyroid patients were compared. Whole-study findings and limits: For both blood and tumor, malignant thyroid tumors reportedly showed significantly higher TCR beta diversity than benign nodules did.

This CDR3 has 11 amino acids. Per germline, CDR1 MDHEN and CDR2 SYDVKM. V gave up 5 bases and J gave up 6 bases, with 5 bases separating them. No treatment of any kind had been given to any patient before thyroid surgery. In the original processing: Differences in CDR3 between clinicopathological groups were drawn on to build a classifier intended to discriminate distant-metastatic papillary thyroid cancer patients. TCRdb redid the clone calls on the PCR reads using MiXCR. V and J calls and clone size were set by TCRdb, not the authors. The table includes tens of thousands of clones, 12% detected once.

Material for sequencing was blood. The TCR was taken from a male donor with papillary thyroid cancer or a benign thyroid nodule (not recorded which). Some clones in this sample may be carry-over from other donors' samples. This chain uses TRBV28 with TRBJ2-1; D remains unclear. The CDR3 bases are TGTGCCAGCAGTGCCAGCAATGAGCAGTTCTTC. Translating it yields CASSASNEQFF.